The TCR beta chain under discussion was sequenced for a study of blood T cell repertoires in COVID-19. In the study overall: Sources were T cells, B-cell-depleted T cells, or PBMCs; the material itself was cDNA or gDNA.

Germline-derived CDR1 and CDR2 are DFQATT and SNEGSKA (reference sequence). With 3 bases removed from V and 3 bases from J, the gap between germline ends came to 14 bases. This CDR3 is built from 14 residues. How the authors handled the data: Nucleated cell counts were estimated from reference gene primer amplification. TCRdb's copy holds only in-frame clones and misses some; the assay was immunoSEQ multiplex PCR. V and J calls and clone size are as listed in that table; D and trimming were resolved from the DNA. The sample yields hundreds of thousands of clones, about four fifths seen once. Individuals aged about 18 to 89 years were recruited from 20 to 25 US areas. Participant-reported clinical history was the basis for cohort assignment.

Sequenced sample: PBMCs or T cells enriched from blood (not recorded which). The sequence was collected from a man in his forties who had been exposed to COVID-19. The chain links TRBV20-1 to TRBJ1-2; possibly TRBD1 for D (5 bases). The CDR3 spells CSASLGDRHYGYTF. As DNA, the CDR3 is TGCAGTGCTAGTTTAGGAGACAGACACTATGGCTACACCTTC.